The present T cell receptor beta chain was sequenced within a study of breast tumors, draining lymph nodes, adjacent tissues. This clonotype was seen many times. Antigen unknown. Samples came from axillary lymph nodes draining the breast cancer. TCRdb analysed the multiplex PCR reads with MiXCR anew, one entry per CDR3 protein. Among around 170,000 distinct CDR3 sequences listed, 30% to 35% were seen once. The CDR3 extends over 12 amino acids. Study results and limitations: Luminal-like breast cancer showed significantly greater tumor-nontumor repertoire similarity than basal-like breast cancer did. Compared with lymph nodes, tumors were less diverse; compared with nontumor tissue, more. Most tumor T cells seemingly derive from lymph node, then expand in tumor. That most tumor T cells come from lymph nodes remained unproven.

V and J are TRBV3-2 and TRBJ2-3; TRBD1 was called by the table and not checked on the DNA. TRBV3-2 is a pseudogene segment. The sequence came from a female donor with breast cancer. Some clones in this sample may be carry-over from other donors' samples. Sequencing used axillary lymph node tissue. Here the CDR3 reads CASSQHRGDQYF. CDR3 DNA: TGTGCCAGCAGCCAACACAGGGGGGATCAGTATTTT.